What follows is one T cell receptor (beta chain) and its context. The data derive from a study of blood T cell repertoires in COVID-19. The V end was cut by 6 bases, the J end by 1 base, with 7 bases between. This CDR3 comprises 13 residues. CDR1 and CDR2 from the germline V gene are KGHSY and FQNENV. How the authors handled the data: Reference gene primers were amplified, and this amplification served to estimate nucleated cell counts. Libraries were prepared by immunoSEQ multiplex PCR; TCRdb keeps only in-frame clonotypes and omits some of them. The D gene and trimming were derived from the DNA, and the V and J assignments and clone size from that table. The sample has 20,000 to 25,000 clones, approximately 90% seen once.

The V gene is TRBV16, the J gene TRBJ1-3, with TRBD1 as a possible D gene (6 bases). The specimen was peripheral blood. The receptor was isolated from a woman older than 75 with active COVID-19. Written as DNA, the CDR3 is TGTGCCAGCAGGCAGGGGTCTGGAAACACCATATATTTT. Its protein product is CASRQGSGNTIYF.